This T cell receptor beta chain is drawn from a study of cytomegalovirus exposure and HLA in healthy donors. General study findings and limits: In a later analysis, parvovirus B19, influenza, CMV and Epstein-Barr virus appeared linked to several top co-occurrence clusters. In a later analysis, an Asian-associated ancestry cluster reportedly showed fewer N-insertions than the 666-donor mean. Beyond CMV serostatus, there was no information to go on about immune exposure. The later analysis indicated that the majority of CMV-associated TCR beta chains appeared HLA-restricted.

With 60 Vbeta and 13 Jbeta primers, the PCR was carried out. TCRdb's copy holds only in-frame clones and misses some; the assay was immunoSEQ multiplex PCR. The sample has fewer than 130,000 clones; more than 70% are singletons. A remark on this clone: Its antigen is unidentified.

This TCR derives from a woman aged 60 to 75 in good health and CMV-seropositive. Source material: PBMCs.

The CDR3: CATSLVRGYNEQFF. The CDR3 DNA reads TGTGCCACCAGCCTGGTAAGAGGGTACAATGAGCAGTTCTTC. The chain links TRBV15 to TRBJ2-1, with D possibly matching TRBD2 (5 bases). CDR3 size: 14 residues. Germline V gene lookup returns CDR1 LNHNV and CDR2 YYDKDF (reference sequence). V lost 5 bases to trimming and J lost 4 bases, with 12 bases between them. The variable domain in full, with the rest retrieved from reference TRBV15 and TRBJ2-1, is DAMVIQNPRYQVTQFGKPVTLSCSQTLNHNVMYWYQQKSSQAPKLLFHYYDKDFNNEADTPDNFQSRRPNTSFCFLDIRSPGLGDTAMYLCATSLVRGYNEQFFGPGTRLTVL.